This T cell receptor (beta chain) was recovered during a study of post-analysis software for immune sequencing data. About the research overall: The courses of disease that were included comprised relapsing-remitting, secondary progressive and progressive-relapsing multiple sclerosis. Findings and limits, study-wide: Patients used roughly five TRBV segments, including TRBV5-6, TRBV5-1 and TRBV20-1, more often than controls.

cDNA libraries of TCR beta carried unique molecular identifiers. TCRdb ran MiXCR on the PCR reads and lists one entry per CDR3 protein. The sample includes about 430,000 distinct CDR3 sequences, more than 30% of them seen just once. This CDR3 has 16 residues. This clonotype was observed a few times. What it binds is not known. The junction shows a germline mismatch at one end, possibly a read error. This receptor was taken from a girl aged 2-10 years with multiple sclerosis. J is TRBJ2-1 and V is TRBV12-3 or TRBV12-4; 10 nucleotides line up with TRBD2. Sequences were obtained from blood. CDR3 DNA: TGTGCCAGCAGTTCCGCTTCGAGCGGGAGGGGGGATGAGCAGTTCTTT. Protein product: CASSSASSGRGDEQFF.